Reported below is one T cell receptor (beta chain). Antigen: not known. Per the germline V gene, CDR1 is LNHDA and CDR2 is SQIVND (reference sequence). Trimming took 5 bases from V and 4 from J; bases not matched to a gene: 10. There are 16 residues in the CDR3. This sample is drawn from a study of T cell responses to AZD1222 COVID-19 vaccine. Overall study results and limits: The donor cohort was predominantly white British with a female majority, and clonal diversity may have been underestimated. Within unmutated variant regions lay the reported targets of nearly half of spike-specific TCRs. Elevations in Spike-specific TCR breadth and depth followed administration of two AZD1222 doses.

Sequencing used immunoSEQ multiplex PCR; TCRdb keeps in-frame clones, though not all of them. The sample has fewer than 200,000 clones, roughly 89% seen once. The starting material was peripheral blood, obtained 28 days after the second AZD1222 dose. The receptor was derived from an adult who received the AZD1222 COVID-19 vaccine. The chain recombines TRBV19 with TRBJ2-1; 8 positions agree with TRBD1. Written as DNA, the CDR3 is TGTGCCAGTAGTCGCACACAGGGGGGAGGATACAATGAGCAGTTCTTC. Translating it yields CASSRTQGGGYNEQFF.